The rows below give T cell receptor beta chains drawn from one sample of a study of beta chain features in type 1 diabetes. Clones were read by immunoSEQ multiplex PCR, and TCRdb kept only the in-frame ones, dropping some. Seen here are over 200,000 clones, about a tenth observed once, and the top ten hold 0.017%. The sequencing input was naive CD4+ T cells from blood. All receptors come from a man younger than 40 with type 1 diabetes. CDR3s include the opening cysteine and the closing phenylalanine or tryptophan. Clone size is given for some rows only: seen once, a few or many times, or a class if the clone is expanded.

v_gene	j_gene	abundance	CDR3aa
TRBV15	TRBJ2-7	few	CATSRDQPGAYEQYF
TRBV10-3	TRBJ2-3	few	CAISERGGGSTDTQYF
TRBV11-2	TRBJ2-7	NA	CASSLGQVYEQYF
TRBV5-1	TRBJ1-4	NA	CASSVAGQGNEKLFF
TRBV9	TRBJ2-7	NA	CASSVGVWGEDEQYF
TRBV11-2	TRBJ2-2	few	CASSPGLTSNTGELFF
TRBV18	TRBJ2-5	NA	CASSPGSSTPETQYF
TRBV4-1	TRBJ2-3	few	CASSQAGLAGGESDTQYF
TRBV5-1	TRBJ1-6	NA	CASSPGTGDSPLHF
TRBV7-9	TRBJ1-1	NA	CASSLSGGQGRAFF
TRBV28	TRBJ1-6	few	CASTDIADSPLHF
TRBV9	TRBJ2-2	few	CASSEQESGELFF
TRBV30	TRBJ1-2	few	CAWSVGGHGYTF